The rows below give T cell receptor beta chains drawn from one sample of a study of response to subunit inactivated influenza vaccine. One entry per CDR3 protein results from TCRdb running MiXCR on the RT-PCR reads. The sample carries under 800,000 distinct CDR3 sequences, approximately 14% recorded once. The source material was PBMCs from blood, sampled 14 days before vaccination. All receptors come from a man aged 50-59 years who received an inactivated influenza vaccine. CDR3s include the opening cysteine and the closing phenylalanine or tryptophan. Each record gives: J gene, V gene, CDR3 protein.

j_gene: TRBJ2-2; v_gene: TRBV3-1; CDR3aa: CASSWAGELFF
j_gene: TRBJ2-3; v_gene: TRBV11-2; CDR3aa: CASSLFTSSDTQYF
j_gene: TRBJ2-3; v_gene: TRBV27; CDR3aa: CASSRRTSGISTDTQYF
j_gene: TRBJ2-3; v_gene: TRBV10-3; CDR3aa: CAIQAGTSRTDTQYF
j_gene: TRBJ2-7; v_gene: TRBV5-1; CDR3aa: CASSLGYAYEQYF
j_gene: TRBJ2-7; v_gene: TRBV12-3/TRBV12-4; CDR3aa: CASSLATLYEQYF
j_gene: TRBJ2-1; v_gene: TRBV5-1; CDR3aa: CASRFALGISYNEQFF
j_gene: TRBJ2-5; v_gene: TRBV24-1; CDR3aa: CATSDKRLAGRETQYF
j_gene: TRBJ2-2; v_gene: TRBV5-1; CDR3aa: CASRSIVTGGYGELFF
j_gene: TRBJ2-7; v_gene: TRBV10-3; CDR3aa: CAISDRSVAAYEQYF
j_gene: TRBJ1-3; v_gene: TRBV4-3; CDR3aa: CASSQDPRSYSGNTIYF
j_gene: TRBJ1-1; v_gene: TRBV5-1; CDR3aa: CASSGRGRGGTEAFF
j_gene: TRBJ2-3; v_gene: TRBV28; CDR3aa: CASSFVTAASTDTQYF
j_gene: TRBJ2-1; v_gene: TRBV27; CDR3aa: CASGREGLGDEQFF
j_gene: TRBJ2-2; v_gene: TRBV12-3/TRBV12-4; CDR3aa: CASSLPLAPNTGELFF
j_gene: TRBJ2-1; v_gene: TRBV7-8; CDR3aa: CASSLRGLAISSYNEQFF
j_gene: TRBJ2-7; v_gene: TRBV20-1; CDR3aa: CSARDPAGDSYEQYF
j_gene: TRBJ2-3; v_gene: TRBV5-5; CDR3aa: CASSLSARYGADTQYF
j_gene: TRBJ2-1; v_gene: TRBV29-1; CDR3aa: CSVGWDWVYNEQFF
j_gene: TRBJ2-7; v_gene: TRBV11-1; CDR3aa: CASSLSVRNSYEQYF
j_gene: TRBJ1-4; v_gene: TRBV7-9; CDR3aa: CASSATGTANEKLFF
j_gene: TRBJ2-2; v_gene: TRBV11-2; CDR3aa: CASSFRDKTGELFF
j_gene: TRBJ2-3; v_gene: TRBV7-2; CDR3aa: CASSFLGAGTDTQYF
j_gene: TRBJ2-6; v_gene: TRBV20-1; CDR3aa: CSASGAGGFGANVLTF
j_gene: TRBJ2-3; v_gene: TRBV24-1; CDR3aa: CATSDPHQVGQRPDTQYF
j_gene: TRBJ2-2; v_gene: TRBV5-1; CDR3aa: CASSEGPLRGTGELFF
j_gene: TRBJ1-6; v_gene: TRBV20-1; CDR3aa: CSAPDRGGSYNSPLHF
j_gene: TRBJ2-5; v_gene: TRBV20-1; CDR3aa: CSAPRAGGRETQYF
j_gene: TRBJ2-7; v_gene: TRBV6-2/TRBV6-3; CDR3aa: CASSYPKSGTFTYEQYF
j_gene: TRBJ2-5; v_gene: TRBV27; CDR3aa: CASSLGASRGETQYF
j_gene: TRBJ1-2; v_gene: TRBV5-6; CDR3aa: CASSNRGGYTF
j_gene: TRBJ1-2; v_gene: TRBV20-1; CDR3aa: CSAGTDPNYGYTF
j_gene: TRBJ2-5; v_gene: TRBV5-1; CDR3aa: CASSPRQGGRETQYF
j_gene: TRBJ2-5; v_gene: TRBV7-2; CDR3aa: CASSLGRLAGLQTQYF
j_gene: TRBJ2-5; v_gene: TRBV20-1; CDR3aa: CSAEPGTSRQGTQYF
j_gene: TRBJ2-3; v_gene: TRBV4-1; CDR3aa: CASSHSLGVADTQYF
j_gene: TRBJ2-7; v_gene: TRBV20-1; CDR3aa: CSARGTAGVYEQYF
j_gene: TRBJ1-1; v_gene: TRBV12-3/TRBV12-4; CDR3aa: CASSSWDRGPVAFF